This TCR beta chain emerged from a study of shared clonotypes between healthy human individuals. As for the study in general: Every donor yielded three CD4 naive, three CD4 memory, two CD8 naive and one CD8 memory plate.

Negatively enriched CD4+ T cells were divided by CD45RA into naive and memory. This CDR3 has 16 amino acids. CDR1 and CDR2 (germline): SGHRS, YFSETQ. Germline trimming cut 1 base from V and 1 base from J; bases unmatched to any gene: 5. Deep was the level at which the assay was run. Profiling relied on immunoSEQ multiplex PCR, and the TCRdb table lists in-frame clones only, not all of them. This repertoire shows approximately 1,000,000 clones, roughly 80% found once; its top ten account for about 0.89%. The genes are TRBV5-1 and TRBJ1-2; 9 bases map to TRBD1. The clonotype originates from a man younger than 30 in good health. Some clones in this sample may be carry-over from other donors' samples. Sequenced input: memory CD4+ T cells from PBMCs. Subset reported: CD45RA-negative fraction. The CDR3 reads CASSLWGQGLNYGYTF. CDR3 in DNA: TGCGCCAGCAGCTTGTGGGGACAGGGACTTAACTATGGCTACACCTTC. Complete variable domain (other parts from reference TRBV5-1 and TRBJ1-2): KAGVTQTPRYLIKTRGQQVTLSCSPISGHRSVSWYQQTPGQGLQFLFEYFSETQRNKGNFPGRFSGRQFSNSRSEMNVSTLELGDSALYLCASSLWGQGLNYGYTFGSGTRLTVV.